These 13 T cell receptor beta chains share one sample of origin, sequenced in a study of cytomegalovirus exposure and HLA in healthy donors. The PCR employed 60 Vbeta primers together with 13 Jbeta primers. Some clones are missing from TCRdb's copy, which holds only in-frame ones; the method was immunoSEQ multiplex PCR. This sample yields under 200,000 clones, of which 80% to 90% are seen a single time; roughly 10% belongs to the top ten. Sequencing used PBMCs. The receptors shown here come from a man aged 18 to 29 in good health and CMV-seropositive.

This chain links TRBV7-9 with TRBJ1-1; 10 positions match TRBD1. After removal of 5 bases from V and 2 bases from J, the junction contained 8 bases not matched to a gene. The CDR3 runs 16 residues. The V gene's germline CDR1 is SEHNR and CDR2 FQNEAQ (reference sequence). This CDR3 reads CASSDDRGRKNTEAFF. The DNA of the CDR3 is TGTGCCAGCAGCGACGACAGGGGGCGGAAAAACACTGAAGCTTTCTTT.

The CDR3 coding sequence is TGCGCCAGCAGCGCCACAGGTAGCACTGAAGCTTTCTTT. Residues: CASSATGSTEAFF. The J gene is TRBJ1-1, the V gene TRBV5-1, with a tentative D call TRBD1 (5 bases). Between the trimmed V and J ends, which lost 4 bases and 4 bases, there was a span of 11 bases. The CDR3 has 13 amino acids. Germline CDR1 reads SGHRS; CDR2 reads YFSETQ.

The sample holds a few counts of this clone. This chain links TRBV5-6 with TRBJ1-1, with 7 bases lining up with TRBD1. After removal of 5 bases from V and 4 bases from J, the junction contained 11 bases not matched to a gene. The germline V gene has CDR1 SGHDT and CDR2 YYEEEE. The length of the CDR3 is 15 residues. CDR3 DNA sequence: TGTGCCAGCAGGACGACAGGGTTTAAAGGCACTGAAGCTTTCTTT. It specifies CASRTTGFKGTEAFF.

The gene calls are TRBV7-2 and TRBJ1-1; D remains unclear. Germline CDR1 reads SGHTA; CDR2 reads FQGNSA. The CDR3 contains 16 residues. V was pared by 3 bases and J by 0 bases, with 14 bases between. The CDR3 coding sequence is TGTGCCAGCAGCTTGACGAGTCAGGTGATGAACACTGAAGCTTTCTTT. Translated, it gives CASSLTSQVMNTEAFF.

V usage is TRBV4-2 and J usage is TRBJ2-7; 8 bases fit TRBD1. The CDR3 runs 16 residues. Per the germline V gene, CDR1 is LGHNA and CDR2 is YNFKEQ. Trimming took 1 base from V and 6 from J; bases not matched to a gene: 11. This CDR3 is CASSQVIGQGKAEQYF. The DNA for the CDR3 is TGTGCCAGCAGCCAAGTAATAGGACAGGGCAAAGCCGAGCAGTACTTC.

The rearrangement links TRBV7-3 to TRBJ2-3; the D gene is possibly TRBD2 (6 bases). Germline V CDR1 and CDR2: SGHTA, FQGTGA. V lost 4 bases and J lost 2, with 10 bases in between. The CDR3 runs to 14 residues. The CDR3 DNA reads TGTGCCAGCAGCTCTGGACTAATCACAGATACGCAGTATTTT. It codes for CASSSGLITDTQYF.

The V call is TRBV21-1, the J call TRBJ2-7; whether TRBD2, the table's D call, matches the DNA was not checked. TRBV21-1 is marked as a pseudogene. The CDR3 length is 17 residues. The CDR3 nucleotides are TGTGCCAGCAGCAATAAGGAGCGGGGGGCCGTGGCCTACGAGCAGTACTTC. Its protein is CASSNKERGAVAYEQYF.

This clone was recorded once. The chain has TRBV12-5 and TRBJ2-5; 14 bases align to TRBD2. The CDR3 has 18 residues. V shed 0 bases, J shed 5 bases, and the junction held 8 bases outside the gene matches. Germline CDR1 and CDR2: LGHNT and FRNRAP. CDR3 amino acids: CASGLVRLAGGPGETQYF. CDR3 in DNA: TGTGCTAGTGGTTTGGTACGACTAGCGGGGGGGCCGGGGGAGACCCAGTACTTC.

The chain uses TRBV11-2 and TRBJ2-7, with 7 positions matching TRBD1. V gave up 2 bases and J gave up 7 bases; unmatched junction bases: 2. This CDR3 is 12 amino acids long. Per the germline V gene, CDR1 is SGHAT and CDR2 is FQNNGV. The CDR3 DNA reads as TGTGCCAGCAGCTTAAGGGGGCGGGAGCAGTACTTC. Encoded protein: CASSLRGREQYF.

This CDR3 reads CASSQARNTEAFF. CDR3 DNA sequence: TGCGCCAGCAGCCAGGCCCGGAACACTGAAGCTTTCTTT. The J gene is TRBJ1-1, the V gene TRBV5-1; D remains ambiguous. With 4 bases removed from V and 1 base from J, the gap between germline ends came to 8 bases. This CDR3 is built from 13 residues. Germline V gene sequence: CDR1 SGHRS, CDR2 YFSETQ.

Remarks on this clone: At one boundary the junction diverges from the germline segment, which might be a read error. The same CDR3 also results from other DNA sequences found in this sample. V gene TRBV4-2 combines with J gene TRBJ1-6; a possible D gene is TRBD1 (5 bases). The CDR3 spans 19 residues. From germline, CDR1 is LGHNA and CDR2 YNFKEQ. This chain's CDR3 is CASSQGWDSPSSYNSPLHF. The CDR3, as DNA: TGTGCCAGCAGCCAAGGGTGGGACTCCCCAAGCTCCTATAATTCACCCCTCCACTTC.

The chain recombines TRBV7-6 with TRBJ1-2; D unresolved. Germline values: CDR1 SGHVS, CDR2 FNYEAQ. This CDR3 is built from 17 residues. The V and J ends lost 3 bases and 5 bases respectively, with 22 bases between them. Here the CDR3 reads CASSFFKVVAEVYGYTF. For the CDR3, the DNA is TGTGCCAGCAGCTTTTTTAAAGTCGTGGCAGAAGTTTATGGCTACACCTTC.

As to this clone: The same CDR3 is also encoded by other DNA sequences in this sample. The V gene is TRBV13, the J gene TRBJ2-7; D ambiguous. There are 12 residues in the CDR3. V was clipped by 4 bases and J by 4 bases, with 8 bases between them. Germline CDR1 reads PRHDT; CDR2 reads FYEKMQ (reference sequence). This CDR3 reads CASSSRNYEQYF. As DNA, the CDR3 is TGTGCCAGCAGCTCCAGGAATTACGAGCAGTACTTC.